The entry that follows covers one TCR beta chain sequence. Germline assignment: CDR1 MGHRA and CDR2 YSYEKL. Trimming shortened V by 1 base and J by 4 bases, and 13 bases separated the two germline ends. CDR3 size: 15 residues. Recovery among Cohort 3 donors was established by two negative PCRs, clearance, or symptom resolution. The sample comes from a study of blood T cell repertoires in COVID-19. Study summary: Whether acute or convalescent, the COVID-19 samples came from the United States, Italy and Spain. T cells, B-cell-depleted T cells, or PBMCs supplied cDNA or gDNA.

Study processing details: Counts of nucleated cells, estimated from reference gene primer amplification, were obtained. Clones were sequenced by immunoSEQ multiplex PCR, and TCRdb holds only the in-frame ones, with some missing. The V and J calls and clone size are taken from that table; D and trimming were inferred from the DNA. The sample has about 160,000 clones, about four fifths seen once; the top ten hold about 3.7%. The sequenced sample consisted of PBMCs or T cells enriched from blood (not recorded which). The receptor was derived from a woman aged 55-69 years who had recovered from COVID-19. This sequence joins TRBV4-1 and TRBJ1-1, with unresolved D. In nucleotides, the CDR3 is TGCGCCAGCAGCCAAGCAGGAGGAAGACCCACTGAAGCTTTCTTT. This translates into CASSQAGGRPTEAFF.